Listed here are 3 T cell receptor beta chains from one sample, sequenced in a study of naive and memory T cell subsets. Both TRBC1 and TRBC2 were covered by a beta constant-region primer of two equimolar oligonucleotides. Each CDR3 protein is one row after TCRdb ran MiXCR on the UMI-ligation and nested PCR reads. The table includes approximately 82,000 distinct CDR3 sequences, roughly 7% detected once. The sample comprised central memory CD4+ T cells from blood. The receptors derive from a human donor in good health.

This clonotype was detected ten times or more. CDR3 in DNA: TGTGCCAGCAGTTTATACAGTCTCCAGCCCCAGCATTTT. Translation gives CASSLYSLQPQHF. The rearrangement links TRBV28 to TRBJ1-5, with D uncertain. The CDR3 is 13 residues long. V lost 1 base to trimming and J lost 7 bases, with 8 bases between them. Germline V gives CDR1 MDHEN, CDR2 SYDVKM. Using reference TRBV28 and TRBJ1-5 for the parts outside the CDR3, the full variable domain is DVKVTQSSRYLVKRTGEKVFLECVQDMDHENMFWYRQDPGLGLRLIYFSYDVKMKEKGDIPEGYSVSREKKERFSLILESASTNQTSMYLCASSLYSLQPQHFGDGTRLSIL.

This clonotype occurred many times. The CDR3 loop reads CAISARADQGGYTF. The CDR3 DNA is TGTGCCATCAGTGCCCGGGCAGACCAGGGAGGCTACACCTTC. The chain is built from TRBV10-3 and TRBJ1-2; D may be TRBD1 (5 bases). V was cut by 4 bases and J by 8 bases, with 17 bases left in between. Germline CDR1 is ENHRY and CDR2 is SYGVKD. This CDR3 has 14 amino acids.

Ten or more counts support this clonotype. The chain uses TRBV15 and TRBJ1-2, with 8 bases identical to TRBD1. CDR1 is LNHNV, CDR2 YYDKDF, per germline (reference sequence). Trimming removed 0 bases from V and 6 bases from J; junction bases left unmatched: 9. The CDR3 extends over 16 amino acids. Here the CDR3 reads CATSRDSFQGANGYTF. The CDR3 region has the DNA TGTGCCACCAGCAGAGATTCATTCCAGGGGGCAAATGGCTACACCTTC. The full variable domain, completed using reference TRBV15 and TRBJ1-2, is DAMVIQNPRYQVTQFGKPVTLSCSQTLNHNVMYWYQQKSSQAPKLLFHYYDKDFNNEADTPDNFQSRRPNTSFCFLDIRSPGLGDTAMYLCATSRDSFQGANGYTFGSGTRLTVV.